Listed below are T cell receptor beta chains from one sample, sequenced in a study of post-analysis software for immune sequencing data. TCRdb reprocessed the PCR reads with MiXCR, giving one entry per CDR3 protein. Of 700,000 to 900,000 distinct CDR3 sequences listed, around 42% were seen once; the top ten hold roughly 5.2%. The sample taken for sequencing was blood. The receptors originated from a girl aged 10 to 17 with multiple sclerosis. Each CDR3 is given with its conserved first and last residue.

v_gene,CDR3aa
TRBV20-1,CSAPTEGTDTQYF
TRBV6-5,CASSWPGANVLTF
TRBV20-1,CSARDYHEGFTYEQYF
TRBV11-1,CASSTRDSTTEAFF
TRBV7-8,CASIQHMNTEAFF
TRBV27,CASSRQAGLAGRLNEQFF
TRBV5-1,CASSPDRGWAYEQYF
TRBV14,CASSRAGVEQFF
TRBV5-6,CASSLLAAPTEAFF
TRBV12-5,CASGLAMKDRADTQYF
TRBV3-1,CASSQWPLASYNEQFF
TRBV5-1,CASRRENYEQYF
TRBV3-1,CASTSVGSGRVNEQFF
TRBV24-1,CATGTGSTDTQYF
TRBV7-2,CASSLSPGGAYNEQFF
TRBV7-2,CASSRRPLVYGYTF
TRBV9,CASSDQGLVKETQYF
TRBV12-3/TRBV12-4,CASSRERQGTHNEQFF
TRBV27,CATKGPQETQYF
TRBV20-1,CSARPRGILNTEAFF
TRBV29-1,CSVGWARSAYEQYF
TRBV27,CASSVGLGSTSRSYNEQFF
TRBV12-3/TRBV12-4,CASSLVVSHEQYF
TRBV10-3,CATAGLQETQYF
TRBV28,CASSPPRQNTEAFF
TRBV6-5,CASTRDGSYEQFF
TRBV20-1,CSASPASGMGQETQYF
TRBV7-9,CASSPRQGTDEQYF
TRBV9,CASSGFMNTEAFF
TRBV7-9,CASSLSIGVGETQYF
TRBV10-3,CAISATGTNDGYTF
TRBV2,CASSEAFSGSSYNEQFF
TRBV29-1,CSVRSGLGLAGKYEQYF
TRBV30,CAWSVSFDSYEQYF
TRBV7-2,CASSLERGYTF
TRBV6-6,CASGLSGSYEQYF
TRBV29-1,CSVLSLPGPYEQYF
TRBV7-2,CASSLGEGLDF
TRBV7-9,CASSLEPGTSGRFANNEQFF
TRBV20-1,CSVTRHSSIQKDIQYF
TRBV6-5,CASSYSRDRGYEQYF